This TCR beta chain was identified during a study of T cells in Graves' hyperthyroidism and ophthalmopathy. This clonotype was seen only once. Its matching antigen is unknown. TCR beta CDR3 sequences were amplified from RNA transcripts. During a first-round RT-PCR of the TCR CDR3, the HTBI primer set was used. Via MiXCR, TCRdb re-called the multiplex PCR reads, giving one row per CDR3 protein. The sample consists of around 350,000 distinct CDR3 sequences, 19% of them appearing once. Overall study findings and caveats: A median around six months before onset, the model predicted ophthalmopathy. Most thyroid clonotypes expanded above 0.001 were also detected in blood. Separation of ophthalmopathy from stable hyperthyroidism was achieved by a 13 V-J model.

Stability of Graves' hyperthyroidism was defined as absent ophthalmopathy progression within 18 months. This receptor was obtained from a woman aged 18-29 years with Graves' hyperthyroidism. The material sequenced was blood.

CDR3 in amino acids: CASSQGFGVFSYEQYF. The DNA for the CDR3 is TGCGCCAGCAGCCAGGGTTTCGGGGTTTTCTCCTACGAGCAGTACTTC. This rearrangement joins TRBV4-1 to TRBJ2-7; tentatively, D is TRBD2 (5 bases). Germline lookup yields CDR1 MGHRA and CDR2 YSYEKL. This CDR3 has 16 amino acids. With 3 bases removed from V and 0 bases from J, the gap between germline ends came to 15 bases.